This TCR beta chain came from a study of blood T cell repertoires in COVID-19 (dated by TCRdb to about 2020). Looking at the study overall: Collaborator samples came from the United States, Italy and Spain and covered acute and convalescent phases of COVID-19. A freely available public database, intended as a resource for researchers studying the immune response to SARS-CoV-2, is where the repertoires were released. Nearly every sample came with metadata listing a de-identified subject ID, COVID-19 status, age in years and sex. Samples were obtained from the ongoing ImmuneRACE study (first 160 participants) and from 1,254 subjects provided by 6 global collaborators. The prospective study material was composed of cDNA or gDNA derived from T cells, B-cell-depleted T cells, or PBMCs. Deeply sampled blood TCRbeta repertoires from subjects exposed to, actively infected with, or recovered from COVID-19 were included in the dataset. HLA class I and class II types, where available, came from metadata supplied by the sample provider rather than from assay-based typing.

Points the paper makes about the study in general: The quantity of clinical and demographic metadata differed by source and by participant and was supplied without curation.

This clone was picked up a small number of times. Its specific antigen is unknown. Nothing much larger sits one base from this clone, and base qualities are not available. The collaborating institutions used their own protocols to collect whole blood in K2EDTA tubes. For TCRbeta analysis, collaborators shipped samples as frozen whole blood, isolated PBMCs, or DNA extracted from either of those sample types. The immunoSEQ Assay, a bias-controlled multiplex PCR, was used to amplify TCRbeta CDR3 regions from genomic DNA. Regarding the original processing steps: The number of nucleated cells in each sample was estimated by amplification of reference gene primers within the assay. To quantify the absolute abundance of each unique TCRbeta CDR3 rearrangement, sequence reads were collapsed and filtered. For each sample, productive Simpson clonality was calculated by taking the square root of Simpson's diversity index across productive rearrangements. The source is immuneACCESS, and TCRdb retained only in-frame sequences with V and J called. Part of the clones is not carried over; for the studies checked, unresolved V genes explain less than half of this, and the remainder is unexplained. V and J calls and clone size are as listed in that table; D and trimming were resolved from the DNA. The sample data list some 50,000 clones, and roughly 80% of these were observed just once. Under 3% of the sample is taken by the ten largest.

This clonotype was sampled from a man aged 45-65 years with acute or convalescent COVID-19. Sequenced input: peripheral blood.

The CDR3 sequence is CASSIGDRVPETQYF. The DNA sequence reads TGTGCCAGTAGTATAGGGGACAGGGTCCCAGAGACCCAGTACTTC. Recombination linked TRBV19 to TRBJ2-5; 9 central bases correspond to TRBD1. As encoded in the germline V gene (reference sequence), CDR1 is LNHDA while CDR2 is SQIVND. The CDR3 holds 15 amino acids from the cysteine to the phenylalanine. The sequence is cut down to CDR3 DNA, 45 bases in frame from base 1. V is cut back by 1 base and J by 4 bases, with 4 bases in the junction unmatched.